A selection of T cell receptor beta chains follows, all from one sample in a study of identical twins. TCRdb re-derived calls from the 5' RACE reads in MiXCR, one entry per CDR3 protein. Of roughly 570,000 distinct CDR3 sequences in the sample, more than 9% were seen once. In addition, the sample was reused for a study of yellow fever vaccine responses in identical twins.

The sample comprised PBMCs. All receptors come from a woman between 18 and 29 years old in good health. CDR3s include the opening cysteine and the closing phenylalanine or tryptophan. D genes are given only for firm matches. The size of a clone is reported for some rows only, either as once, few or many, or as a class for expanded clones.

J gene,D gene,clone size,V gene,CDR3 DNA,CDR3 protein
TRBJ2-1,-,many,TRBV11-2,TGTGCCAGCAGCTCAGGGTCCGGGGGGCCCTACAATGAGCAGTTCTTC,CASSSGSGGPYNEQFF
TRBJ1-6,TRBD1,few,TRBV20-1,TGCAGTGCTGGTAGACAGGGTTATAATTCACCCCTCCACTTT,CSAGRQGYNSPLHF
TRBJ2-7,-,many,TRBV20-1,TGCAGTGGGGTTAGCGGTTCCTACGAGCAGTACTTC,CSGVSGSYEQYF
TRBJ2-7,TRBD1,-,TRBV4-2,TGTGCCAGCAGCCCCGGACAGGTCGGCGAGCAGTACTTC,CASSPGQVGEQYF
TRBJ2-7,TRBD2,few,TRBV4-3,TGCGCCAGCAGCCAAGATTGGAGTGGGGCGGGAGGGCCCCACGAGCAGTACTTC,CASSQDWSGAGGPHEQYF
TRBJ2-7,-,-,TRBV5-6,TGTGCCAGCAGCTTGTTGGGCCGGGGCGCTTCCTACGAGCAGTACTTC,CASSLLGRGASYEQYF
TRBJ2-3,TRBD1,-,TRBV6-5,TGTGCCAGCAGTTACTCTACAGGGGGCCCCTCTAGCACAGATACGCAGTATTTT,CASSYSTGGPSSTDTQYF
TRBJ2-7,-,few,TRBV5-1,TGCGCCAGCAAGGAGGGGGCGAGCTCCTACGAGCAGTACTTC,CASKEGASSYEQYF
TRBJ1-1,-,-,TRBV29-1,TGCAGCGTAGTGTATCTTACCGAAGCTTTCTTT,CSVVYLTEAFF
TRBJ2-7,-,many,TRBV12-3/TRBV12-4,TGTGCCAGCAGTTTACGGACCGGGCGGGGTCCTAACGAGCAGTACTTC,CASSLRTGRGPNEQYF
TRBJ1-2,-,many,TRBV5-1,TGCGCCAGCAGCTTGGCAGGAGGAGCTAACTATGGCTACACCTTC,CASSLAGGANYGYTF
TRBJ2-7,-,few,TRBV5-1,TGCGCCAGCAGCTTGGGATCGGGAAGAAATGAGCAGTACTTC,CASSLGSGRNEQYF
TRBJ2-1,-,-,TRBV10-3,TGTGCCATCAGTGAGTCGACAGGCATCTACAATGAGCAGTTCTTC,CAISESTGIYNEQFF
TRBJ2-5,-,few,TRBV11-2,TGTGCCAGCAGCTTATGGGGAGGGGGAGAGACCCAGTACTTC,CASSLWGGGETQYF
TRBJ2-7,TRBD1,many,TRBV7-2,TGTGCCAGCAGTCGACCCGTCTCAGGGGGCTACGAGCAGTACTTC,CASSRPVSGGYEQYF
TRBJ2-3,-,-,TRBV19,TGTGCCAGTAGTCCCGGGACACAGCGGGGAGATACGCAGTATTTT,CASSPGTQRGDTQYF
TRBJ2-1,-,-,TRBV7-2,TGTGCCAGCAGCTTAGTTTATTCCGACAATGAGCAGTTCTTC,CASSLVYSDNEQFF
TRBJ2-6,-,-,TRBV12-3/TRBV12-4,TGTACCAGCAGTTTTTCGACAGGCGGACTCTCTGGGGCCAACGTCCTGACTTTC,CTSSFSTGGLSGANVLTF
TRBJ2-7,TRBD2,many,TRBV4-1,TGCGCCAGCAGCCTGAGTGGGAGCGGGAGAGGCTCGGGGGAGCAGTACTTC,CASSLSGSGRGSGEQYF
TRBJ2-7,TRBD2,few,TRBV9,TGTGCCAGCAGCCTAAGCGGAGCGGGGGGCGGGGAGCAGTACTTC,CASSLSGAGGGEQYF
TRBJ2-5,TRBD2,many,TRBV10-2,TGCGCCAGCTTCACTAGCGGGAGAAAGGAGGAGACCCAGTACTTC,CASFTSGRKEETQYF
TRBJ2-5,-,few,TRBV9,TGTGCCAGCAGCGTTGGCGCGGGGACCCAGTACTTC,CASSVGAGTQYF
TRBJ2-4,-,many,TRBV4-2,TGTGCCAGCAGCCAAGCGGGGGGCGGACCCAAAAACATTCAGTACTTC,CASSQAGGGPKNIQYF
TRBJ2-7,-,-,TRBV5-1,TGCGCCAGCAGCAGCGCCATTAGGGCCCACGAGCAGTACTTC,CASSSAIRAHEQYF
TRBJ1-5,-,-,TRBV2,TGTGCCAGCGCCCTTGGGGGGACGATAAATCAGCCCCAGCATTTT,CASALGGTINQPQHF
TRBJ2-3,TRBD1,few,TRBV18,TGTGCCAGCTCACCTTTAGGACAGGGTCCAGATACGCAGTATTTT,CASSPLGQGPDTQYF
TRBJ2-1,-,many,TRBV12-3/TRBV12-4,TGTGCCAGCAGTACGGTCAGGGGCGACAATGAGCAGTTCTTC,CASSTVRGDNEQFF
TRBJ2-5,TRBD1,many,TRBV14,TGTGCCAGCAGCCTCCGGACAGGATACCAAGAGACCCAGTACTTC,CASSLRTGYQETQYF
TRBJ2-7,-,few,TRBV6-1,TGTGCCAGCAGGGGGTTCCGCGGCTACGAGCAGTACTTC,CASRGFRGYEQYF
TRBJ2-7,-,-,TRBV5-1,TGCGCCAGCAGCTTGGTGTCAGGGGACCCCTACGAGCAGTACTTC,CASSLVSGDPYEQYF
TRBJ2-7,TRBD2,-,TRBV18,TGTGCCAGCTCACCACTTCAGGTTCCGGGAGGCTACGAGCAGTACTTC,CASSPLQVPGGYEQYF
TRBJ2-7,TRBD2,few,TRBV27,TGTGCCAGCAGTTTCCAGGGAGCGGGAGGAATTGACTACGAGCAGTACTTC,CASSFQGAGGIDYEQYF
TRBJ2-2,-,few,TRBV12-3/TRBV12-4,TGTGCCAGCAGTTTTCAGGTGGACCCCACCGGGGAGCTGTTTTTT,CASSFQVDPTGELFF
TRBJ2-3,TRBD1,-,TRBV4-3,TGCGCCAGCAGCCTAGGGACAGGGATAATGACAGATACGCAGTATTTT,CASSLGTGIMTDTQYF
TRBJ1-2,-,few,TRBV20-1,TGCAGTGCTAGAGACAGGGGACGAGACTATGGCTACACCTTC,CSARDRGRDYGYTF
TRBJ2-3,-,few,TRBV20-1,TGCAGTGCTAGAGTACGCCGGGACCGCGGTGGCACAGATACGCAGTATTTT,CSARVRRDRGGTDTQYF
TRBJ2-7,-,many,TRBV3-1,TGTGCCAGCAGCCAAGAGAGGGTCGAGCAGTACTTC,CASSQERVEQYF
TRBJ1-4,-,many,TRBV5-1,TGCGCCAGCAGCCAGGGGTCCCCTAATGAAAAACTGTTTTTT,CASSQGSPNEKLFF
TRBJ2-2,TRBD1,-,TRBV5-5,TGTGCCAGCAGACGGGACAGGGGAGGGTTCGGGGAGCTGTTTTTT,CASRRDRGGFGELFF
TRBJ2-2,-,-,TRBV3-1,TGTGCCAGCAGCCAAATGTGGGACACCGGGGAGCTGTTTTTT,CASSQMWDTGELFF
TRBJ2-1,-,few,TRBV25-1,TGTGCCAGCAGTACGGGACGGTATATCAATGAGCAGTTCTTC,CASSTGRYINEQFF
TRBJ2-1,TRBD2,many,TRBV6-4,TGTGCCAGCAGTGACTCAGCGGGGGGCTACAATGAGCAGTTCTTC,CASSDSAGGYNEQFF
TRBJ2-7,TRBD2,many,TRBV27,TGTGCCAGCAGTTTATCGACTAGCGGGATCTACGAGCAGTACTTC,CASSLSTSGIYEQYF
TRBJ1-2,TRBD1,many,TRBV25-1,TGTGCCAGCAGTGAACCGAGTTCGGACAGGGGTTATGGCTACACCTTC,CASSEPSSDRGYGYTF
TRBJ2-1,-,many,TRBV18,TGTGCCAGCTTAGATCCCATATCCTACAATGAGCAGTTCTTC,CASLDPISYNEQFF
TRBJ2-3,-,few,TRBV20-1,TGCAGTGCTGGAGGGATCACAGATACGCAGTATTTT,CSAGGITDTQYF
TRBJ2-3,-,-,TRBV5-4,TGTGCCAGCAGCTTGTTGGGGACTCGCGAATCTAGCACAGATACGCAGTATTTT,CASSLLGTRESSTDTQYF
TRBJ2-1,TRBD1,few,TRBV6-4,TGTGCCAGCAGTGACTCTGGACAGGGGGCCGGCAATGAGCAGTTCTTC,CASSDSGQGAGNEQFF